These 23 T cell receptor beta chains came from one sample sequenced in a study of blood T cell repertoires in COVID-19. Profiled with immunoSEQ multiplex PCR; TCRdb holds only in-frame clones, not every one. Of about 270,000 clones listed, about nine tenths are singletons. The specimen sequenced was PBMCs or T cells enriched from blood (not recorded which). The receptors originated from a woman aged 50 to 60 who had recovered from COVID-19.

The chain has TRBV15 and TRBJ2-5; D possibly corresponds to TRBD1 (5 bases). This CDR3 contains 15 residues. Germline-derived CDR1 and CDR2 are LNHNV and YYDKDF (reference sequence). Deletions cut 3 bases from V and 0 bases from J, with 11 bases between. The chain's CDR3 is CATSSWRQYQETQYF. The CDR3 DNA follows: TGTGCCACCAGCAGTTGGAGACAGTACCAAGAGACCCAGTACTTC.

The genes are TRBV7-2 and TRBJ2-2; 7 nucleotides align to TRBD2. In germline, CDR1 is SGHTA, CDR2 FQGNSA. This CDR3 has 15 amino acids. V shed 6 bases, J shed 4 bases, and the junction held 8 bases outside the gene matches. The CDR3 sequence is CASRSSGQTTGELFF. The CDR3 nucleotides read TGTGCCAGCAGGTCTAGCGGTCAGACCACCGGGGAGCTGTTTTTT.

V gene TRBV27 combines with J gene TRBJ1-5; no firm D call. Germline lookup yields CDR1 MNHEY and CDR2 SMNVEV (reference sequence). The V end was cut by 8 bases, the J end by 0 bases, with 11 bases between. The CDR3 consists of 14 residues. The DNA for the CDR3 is TGTGCCAGCGCCGACAAGCCTAGCAATCAGCCCCAGCATTTT. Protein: CASADKPSNQPQHF.

The DNA for the CDR3 is TGTGCCAGCTCACCATCGGCAGGGCCTGGAAACACCATATATTTT. Amino acid sequence: CASSPSAGPGNTIYF. This chain connects TRBV18 to TRBJ1-3; the D gene is possibly TRBD1 (5 bases). Trimming removed 2 bases from V and 2 bases from J, with 10 bases in between. Germline V gene data show CDR1 as KGHSH and CDR2 as LQKENI. This CDR3 spans 15 amino acids.

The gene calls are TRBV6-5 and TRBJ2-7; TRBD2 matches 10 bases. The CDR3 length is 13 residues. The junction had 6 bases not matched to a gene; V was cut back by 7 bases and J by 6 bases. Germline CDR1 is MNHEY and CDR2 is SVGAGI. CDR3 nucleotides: TGTGCCAGCAAGCTAGCGGGAGTTGCCGAGCAGTACTTC. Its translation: CASKLAGVAEQYF.

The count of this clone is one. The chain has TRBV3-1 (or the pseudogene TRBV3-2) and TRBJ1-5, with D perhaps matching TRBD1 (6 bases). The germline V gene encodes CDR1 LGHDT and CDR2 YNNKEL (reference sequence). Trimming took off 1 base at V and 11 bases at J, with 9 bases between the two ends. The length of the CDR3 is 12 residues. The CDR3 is CASSQVQGAQHF. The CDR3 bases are TGTGCCAGCAGCCAAGTACAGGGAGCCCAGCATTTT.

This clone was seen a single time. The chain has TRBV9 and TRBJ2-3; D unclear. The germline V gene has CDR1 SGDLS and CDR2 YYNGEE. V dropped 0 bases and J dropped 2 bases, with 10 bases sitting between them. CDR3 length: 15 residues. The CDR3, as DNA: TGTGCCAGCAGCGTAGCTATGACTCCCACAGATACGCAGTATTTT. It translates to CASSVAMTPTDTQYF.

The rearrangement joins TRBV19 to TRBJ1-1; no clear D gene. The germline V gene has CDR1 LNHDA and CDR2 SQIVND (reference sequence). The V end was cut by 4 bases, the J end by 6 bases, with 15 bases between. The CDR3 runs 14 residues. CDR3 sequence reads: CASSTPISRAEAFF. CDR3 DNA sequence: TGTGCCAGTAGTACGCCCATTTCGAGGGCTGAAGCTTTCTTT.

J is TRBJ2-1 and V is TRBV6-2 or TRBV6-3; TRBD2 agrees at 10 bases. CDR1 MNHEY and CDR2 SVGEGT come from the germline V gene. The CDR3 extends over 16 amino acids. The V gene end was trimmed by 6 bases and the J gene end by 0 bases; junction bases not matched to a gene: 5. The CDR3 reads CASSRRTSGSYNEQFF. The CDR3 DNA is TGTGCCAGCAGCCGGAGGACTAGCGGCTCCTACAATGAGCAGTTCTTC.

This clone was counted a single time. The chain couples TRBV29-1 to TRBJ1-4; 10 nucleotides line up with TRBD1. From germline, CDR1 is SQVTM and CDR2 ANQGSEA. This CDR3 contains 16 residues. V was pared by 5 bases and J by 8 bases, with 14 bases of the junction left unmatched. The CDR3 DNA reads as TGCAGCGTTACATTGGGACAGGGGCGAGGAGGCGAAAAACTGTTTTTT. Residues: CSVTLGQGRGGEKLFF.

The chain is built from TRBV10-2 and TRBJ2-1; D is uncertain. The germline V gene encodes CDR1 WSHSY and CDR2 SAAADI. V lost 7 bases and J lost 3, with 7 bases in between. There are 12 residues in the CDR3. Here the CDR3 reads CASTTNYNEQFF. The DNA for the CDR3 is TGCGCCAGCACAACTAACTACAATGAGCAGTTCTTC.

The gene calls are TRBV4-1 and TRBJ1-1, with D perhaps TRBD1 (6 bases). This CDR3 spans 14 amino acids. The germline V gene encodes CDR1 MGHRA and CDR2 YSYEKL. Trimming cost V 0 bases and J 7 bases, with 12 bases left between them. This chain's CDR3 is CASSQDRGGDEAFF. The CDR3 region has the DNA TGCGCCAGCAGCCAAGATAGGGGGGGGGATGAAGCTTTCTTT.

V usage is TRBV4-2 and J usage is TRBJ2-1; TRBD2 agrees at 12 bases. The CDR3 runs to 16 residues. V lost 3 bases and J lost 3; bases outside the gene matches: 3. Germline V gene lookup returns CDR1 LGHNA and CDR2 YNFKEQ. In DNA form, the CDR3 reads TGTGCCAGCAGCCAGCTAGCGGGAGGGGACTACAATGAGCAGTTCTTC. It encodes CASSQLAGGDYNEQFF.

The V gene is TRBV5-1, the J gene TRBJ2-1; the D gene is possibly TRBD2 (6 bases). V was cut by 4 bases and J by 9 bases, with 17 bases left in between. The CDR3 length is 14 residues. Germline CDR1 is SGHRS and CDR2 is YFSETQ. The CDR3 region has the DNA TGCGCCAGCAGCAGGGAGGCTAGCTCCAGTGAGCAGTTCTTC. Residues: CASSREASSSEQFF.

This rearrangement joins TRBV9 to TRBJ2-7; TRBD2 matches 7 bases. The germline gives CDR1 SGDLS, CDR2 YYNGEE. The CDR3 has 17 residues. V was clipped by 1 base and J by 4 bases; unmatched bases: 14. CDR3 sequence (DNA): TGTGCCAGCAGCGTACGGCTAGCGGTCTGCGGCTGTTACGAGCAGTACTTC. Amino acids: CASSVRLAVCGCYEQYF.

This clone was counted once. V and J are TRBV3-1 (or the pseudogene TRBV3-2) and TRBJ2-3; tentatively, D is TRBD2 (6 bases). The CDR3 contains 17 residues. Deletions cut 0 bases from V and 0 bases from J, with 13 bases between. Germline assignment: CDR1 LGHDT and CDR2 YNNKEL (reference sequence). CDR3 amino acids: CASSQDTGTRSTDTQYF. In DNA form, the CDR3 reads TGTGCCAGCAGCCAAGATACCGGGACTCGAAGCACAGATACGCAGTATTTT.

The CDR3 DNA is TGTGCCAGCAGCGTCGGACTAGCGGGAGGTACCGGGGAGCTGTTTTTT. Protein product: CASSVGLAGGTGELFF. The chain joins TRBV11-3 to TRBJ2-2; 14 positions match TRBD2. Germline trimming cut 5 bases from V and 5 bases from J; bases unmatched to any gene: 4. The germline gives CDR1 SGHNT, CDR2 YENEEA. This CDR3 comprises 16 residues.

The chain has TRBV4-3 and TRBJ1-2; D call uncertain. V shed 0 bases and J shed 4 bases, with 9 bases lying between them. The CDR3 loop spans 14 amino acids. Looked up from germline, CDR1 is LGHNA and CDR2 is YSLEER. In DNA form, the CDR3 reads TGCGCCAGCAGCCAAGAATCACGGAGCTATGGCTACACCTTC. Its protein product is CASSQESRSYGYTF.

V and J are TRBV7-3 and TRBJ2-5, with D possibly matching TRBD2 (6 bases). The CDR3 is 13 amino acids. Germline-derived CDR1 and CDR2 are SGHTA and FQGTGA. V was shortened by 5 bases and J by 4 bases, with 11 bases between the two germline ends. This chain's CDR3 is CASSTTRGETQYF. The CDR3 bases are TGTGCCAGCAGCACGACTAGAGGAGAGACCCAGTACTTC.

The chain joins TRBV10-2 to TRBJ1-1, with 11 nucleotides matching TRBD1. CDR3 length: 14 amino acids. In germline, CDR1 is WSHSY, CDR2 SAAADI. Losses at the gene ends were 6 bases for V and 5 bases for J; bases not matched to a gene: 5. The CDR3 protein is CASSPDRGQTEAFF. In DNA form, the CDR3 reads TGCGCCAGCAGCCCGGACAGGGGGCAAACTGAAGCTTTCTTT.

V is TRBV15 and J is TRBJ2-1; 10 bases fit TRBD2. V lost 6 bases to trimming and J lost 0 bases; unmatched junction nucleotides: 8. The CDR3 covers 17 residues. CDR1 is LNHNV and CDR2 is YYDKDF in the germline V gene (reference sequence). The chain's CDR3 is CATSNSIAGGSYNEQFF. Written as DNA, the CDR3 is TGTGCCACCAGTAACTCCATAGCGGGAGGCTCCTACAATGAGCAGTTCTTC.

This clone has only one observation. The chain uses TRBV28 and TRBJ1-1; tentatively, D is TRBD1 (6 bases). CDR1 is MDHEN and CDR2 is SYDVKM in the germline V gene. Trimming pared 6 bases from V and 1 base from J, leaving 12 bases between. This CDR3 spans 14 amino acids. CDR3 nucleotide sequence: TGTGCCAGCAGGGTACAGGGAGAGAACACTGAAGCTTTCTTT. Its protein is CASRVQGENTEAFF.

The CDR3 loop is CASSLDRNDQPQHF. CDR3 DNA: TGTGCCAGCAGTTTGGACAGGAATGATCAGCCCCAGCATTTT. This rearrangement joins TRBV2 to TRBJ1-5; TRBD1 matches 7 bases. This CDR3 has 14 residues. Unmatched junction bases numbered 6, after V lost 5 bases and J lost 5 bases. The germline gives CDR1 SNHLY, CDR2 FYNNEI.